This T cell receptor beta chain came from a study of PD-1 blockade in classical Hodgkin lymphoma. Background on the study: Once every 2 weeks, patients received intravenous nivolumab at 3 mg/kg.

Details on this clone: As yet, its antigen is unknown.

General study results and limits: Some patients began nivolumab under 1 year after ASCT. These patients were excluded from later analyses. It was among complete responders that baseline diversity resembled that of newly diagnosed patients. Newly diagnosed patients were reported to exhibit reduced baseline TCR diversity relative to healthy donors.

Time point here: cycle 4 day 1 (C4D1), after 5 to 7 weeks of nivolumab. Relapse after autologous stem cell transplantation occurred in every patient, and brentuximab vedotin exposure varied. V shed 2 bases and J shed 1 base, with 11 bases lying between them. CDR3 length equals 15 residues. Germline V lookup: CDR1 KGHSH, CDR2 LQKENI. Sequenced by immunoSEQ multiplex PCR; TCRdb stores in-frame clones only, minus some. The sample lists approximately 84,000 clones, around 80% occurring once. The chain has TRBV18 and TRBJ1-1; the D is unclear. This sequence originates from a human donor with classical Hodgkin lymphoma. Sequenced material: peripheral blood mononuclear cells (PBMCs), taken before the fourth cycle of nivolumab. This chain's CDR3 is CASSPSQQSNTEAFF. The CDR3 coding sequence is TGTGCCAGCTCACCAAGTCAACAGTCGAACACTGAAGCTTTCTTT.